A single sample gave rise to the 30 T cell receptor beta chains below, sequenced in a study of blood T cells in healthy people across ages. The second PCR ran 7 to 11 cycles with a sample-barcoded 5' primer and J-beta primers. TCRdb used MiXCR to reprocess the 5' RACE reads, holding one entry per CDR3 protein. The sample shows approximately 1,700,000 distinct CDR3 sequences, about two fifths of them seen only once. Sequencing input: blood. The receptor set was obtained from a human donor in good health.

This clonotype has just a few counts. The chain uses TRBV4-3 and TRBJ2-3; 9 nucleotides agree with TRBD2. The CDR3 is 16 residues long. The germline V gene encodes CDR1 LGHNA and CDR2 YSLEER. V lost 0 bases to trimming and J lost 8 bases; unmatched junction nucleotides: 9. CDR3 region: CASSQDGTSGYSTQYF. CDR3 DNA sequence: TGCGCCAGCAGCCAAGATGGAACTAGCGGGTACTCTACGCAGTATTTT.

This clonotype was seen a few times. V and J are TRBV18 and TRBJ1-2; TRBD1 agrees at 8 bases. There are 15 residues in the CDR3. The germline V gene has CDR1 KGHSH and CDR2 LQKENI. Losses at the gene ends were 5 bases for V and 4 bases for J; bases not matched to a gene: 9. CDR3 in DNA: TGTGCCAGCTCAACACGGACAGGGAGAAGCTATGGCTACACCTTC. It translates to CASSTRTGRSYGYTF.

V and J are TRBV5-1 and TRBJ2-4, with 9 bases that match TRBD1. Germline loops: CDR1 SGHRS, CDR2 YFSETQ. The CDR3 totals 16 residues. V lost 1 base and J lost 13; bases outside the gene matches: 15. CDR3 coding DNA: TGCGCCAGCAGCTTGTTGGGACAGGGAAGGAACAATGAGCAGTACTTC. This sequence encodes CASSLLGQGRNNEQYF.

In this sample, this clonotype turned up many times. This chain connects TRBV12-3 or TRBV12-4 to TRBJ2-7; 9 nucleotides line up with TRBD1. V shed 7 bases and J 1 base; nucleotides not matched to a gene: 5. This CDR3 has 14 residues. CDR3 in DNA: TGTGCCAGCAACAGACAGGGGGGGTCCTACGAGCAGTACTTC. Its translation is CASNRQGGSYEQYF.

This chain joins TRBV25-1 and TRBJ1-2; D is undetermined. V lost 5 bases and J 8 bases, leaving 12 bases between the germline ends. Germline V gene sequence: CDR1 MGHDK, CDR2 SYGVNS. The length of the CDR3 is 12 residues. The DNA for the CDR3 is TGTGCCAGCAGTACTGGGGATTGGGGCTACACCTTC. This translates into CASSTGDWGYTF.

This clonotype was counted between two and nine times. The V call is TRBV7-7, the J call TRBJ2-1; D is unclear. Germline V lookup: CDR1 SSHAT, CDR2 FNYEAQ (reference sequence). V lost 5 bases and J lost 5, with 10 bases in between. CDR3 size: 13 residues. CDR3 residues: CASSLHKNNEQFF. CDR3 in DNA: TGTGCCAGCAGCCTCCACAAGAACAATGAGCAGTTCTTC.

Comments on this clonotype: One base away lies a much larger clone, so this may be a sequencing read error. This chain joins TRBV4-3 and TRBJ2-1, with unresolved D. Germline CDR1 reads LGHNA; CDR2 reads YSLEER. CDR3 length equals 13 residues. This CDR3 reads CASGQDRRNEQFF. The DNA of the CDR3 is TGCGCCAGCGGCCAAGATAGACGAAATGAGCAGTTCTTC.

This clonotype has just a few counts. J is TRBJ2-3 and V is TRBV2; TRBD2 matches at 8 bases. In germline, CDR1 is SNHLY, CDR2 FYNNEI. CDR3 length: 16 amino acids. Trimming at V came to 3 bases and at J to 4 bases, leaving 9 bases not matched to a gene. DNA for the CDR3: TGTGCCAGCAGTGAGAACGAGCGGGGGTTCCCAGATACGCAGTATTTT. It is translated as CASSENERGFPDTQYF.

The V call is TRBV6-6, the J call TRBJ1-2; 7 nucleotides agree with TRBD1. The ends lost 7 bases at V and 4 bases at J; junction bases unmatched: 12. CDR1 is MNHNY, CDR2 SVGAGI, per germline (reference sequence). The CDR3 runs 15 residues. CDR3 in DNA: TGTGCCAGCATCGGGAGGGGGCGGTTTGGCTATGGCTACACCTTC. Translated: CASIGRGRFGYGYTF.

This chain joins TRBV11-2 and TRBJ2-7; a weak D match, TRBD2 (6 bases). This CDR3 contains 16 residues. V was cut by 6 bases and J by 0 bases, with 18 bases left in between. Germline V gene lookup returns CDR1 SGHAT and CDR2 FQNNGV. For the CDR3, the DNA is TGTGCCAGCAGGCCCATCGGGGGTTCGAGCTCCTACGAGCAGTACTTC. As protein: CASRPIGGSSSYEQYF.

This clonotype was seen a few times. CDR3 sequence: CASNPDRSSTDTQYF. The CDR3 region has the DNA TGTGCCAGCAACCCGGACAGGTCGAGCACAGATACGCAGTATTTT. The chain uses TRBV12-3 or TRBV12-4 and TRBJ2-3; 7 nucleotides align to TRBD1. This CDR3 comprises 15 residues. With V trimmed by 7 bases and J by 0 bases, 7 bases remained unmatched.

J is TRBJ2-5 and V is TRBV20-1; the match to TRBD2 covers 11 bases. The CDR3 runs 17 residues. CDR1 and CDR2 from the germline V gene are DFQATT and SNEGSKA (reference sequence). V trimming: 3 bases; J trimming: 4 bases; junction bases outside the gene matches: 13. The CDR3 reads CSARKSYTSGGRETQYF. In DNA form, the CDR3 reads TGCAGTGCTAGGAAATCTTACACTAGCGGGGGTAGAGAGACCCAGTACTTC.

Here the CDR3 reads CASSYSGLNEKLFF. The CDR3 DNA reads TGTGCCAGCAGTTACTCGGGCCTTAATGAAAAACTGTTTTTT. This chain uses TRBV6-5 with TRBJ1-4; D gene ambiguous. Germline assignment: CDR1 MNHEY and CDR2 SVGAGI. The V and J ends lost 0 bases and 4 bases respectively, with 6 bases between them. The CDR3 sequence is 14 residues long.

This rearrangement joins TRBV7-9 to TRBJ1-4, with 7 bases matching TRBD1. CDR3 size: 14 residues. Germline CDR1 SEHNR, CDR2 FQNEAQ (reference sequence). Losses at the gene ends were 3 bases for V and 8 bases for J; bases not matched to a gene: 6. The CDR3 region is CASSFQGGEEKLFF. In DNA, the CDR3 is TGTGCCAGCAGCTTCCAGGGGGGGGAGGAAAAACTGTTTTTT. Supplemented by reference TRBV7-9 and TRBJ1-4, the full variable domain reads DTGVSQNPRHKITKRGQNVTFRCDPISEHNRLYWYRQTLGQGPEFLTYFQNEAQLEKSRLLSDRFSAERPKGSFSTLEIQRTEQGDSAMYLCASSFQGGEEKLFFGSGTQLSVL.

The CDR3 protein is CASRISAGMNTEAFF. The CDR3, as DNA: TGTGCCAGCAGAATTAGTGCAGGGATGAACACTGAAGCTTTCTTT. V gene TRBV6-6 combines with J gene TRBJ1-1; weak D call: TRBD1 (5 bases). This CDR3 has 15 amino acids. V shed 6 bases and J shed 0 bases, with 14 bases lying between them. Germline-derived CDR1 and CDR2 are MNHNY and SVGAGI (reference sequence).

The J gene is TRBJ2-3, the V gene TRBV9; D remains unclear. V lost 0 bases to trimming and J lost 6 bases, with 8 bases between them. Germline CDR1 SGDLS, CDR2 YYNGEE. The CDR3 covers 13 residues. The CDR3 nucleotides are TGTGCCAGCAGCGTAGACCAAGGGGATACGCAGTATTTT. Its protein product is CASSVDQGDTQYF.

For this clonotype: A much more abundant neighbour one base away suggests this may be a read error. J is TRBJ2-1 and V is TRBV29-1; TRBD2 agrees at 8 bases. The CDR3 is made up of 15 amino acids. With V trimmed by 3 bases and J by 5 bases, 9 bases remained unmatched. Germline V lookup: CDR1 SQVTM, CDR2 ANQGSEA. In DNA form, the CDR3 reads TGCAGCGTTGAGCCCGGGACTAGTCGCGACAATGAGCAGTTCTTC. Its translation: CSVEPGTSRDNEQFF.

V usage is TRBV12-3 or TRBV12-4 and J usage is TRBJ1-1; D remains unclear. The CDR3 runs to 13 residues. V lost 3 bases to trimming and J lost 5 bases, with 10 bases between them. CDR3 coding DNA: TGTGCCAGCAGTTTCGGGATTCTGACTGAAGCTTTCTTT. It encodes CASSFGILTEAFF.

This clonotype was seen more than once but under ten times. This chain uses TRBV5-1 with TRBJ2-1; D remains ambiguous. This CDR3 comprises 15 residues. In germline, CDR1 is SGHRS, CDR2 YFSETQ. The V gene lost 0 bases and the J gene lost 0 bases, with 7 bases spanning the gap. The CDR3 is CASSLADPSYNEQFF. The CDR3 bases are TGCGCCAGCAGCTTGGCGGACCCCTCCTACAATGAGCAGTTCTTC.

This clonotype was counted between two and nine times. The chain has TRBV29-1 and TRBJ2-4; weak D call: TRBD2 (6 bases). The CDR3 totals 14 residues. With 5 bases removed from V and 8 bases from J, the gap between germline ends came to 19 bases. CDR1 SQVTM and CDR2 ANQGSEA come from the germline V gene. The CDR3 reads CSVCLVGGWDIQYF. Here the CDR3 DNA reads TGCAGCGTTTGTCTCGTCGGGGGTTGGGACATTCAGTACTTC.

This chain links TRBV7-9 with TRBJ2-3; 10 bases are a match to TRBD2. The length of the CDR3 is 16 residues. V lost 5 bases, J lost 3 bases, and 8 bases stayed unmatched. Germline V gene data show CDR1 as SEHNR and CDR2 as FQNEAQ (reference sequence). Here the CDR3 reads CASSQPASGGTDTQYF. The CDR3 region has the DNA TGTGCCAGCAGCCAGCCGGCTAGCGGGGGAACAGATACGCAGTATTTT.

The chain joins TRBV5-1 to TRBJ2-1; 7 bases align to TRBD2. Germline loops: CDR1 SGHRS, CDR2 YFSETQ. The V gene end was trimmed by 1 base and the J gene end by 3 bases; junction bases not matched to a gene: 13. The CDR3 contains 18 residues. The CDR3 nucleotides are TGCGCCAGCAGCTTGTCTCCACTCGGGGCTAGCGGCTACAATGAGCAGTTCTTC. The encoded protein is CASSLSPLGASGYNEQFF.

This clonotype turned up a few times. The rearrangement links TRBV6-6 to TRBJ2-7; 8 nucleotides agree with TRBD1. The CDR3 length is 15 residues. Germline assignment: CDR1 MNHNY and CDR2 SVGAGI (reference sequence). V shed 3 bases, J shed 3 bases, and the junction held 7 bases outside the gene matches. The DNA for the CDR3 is TGTGCCAGCAGTTATTACGGACAGGGAAACTACGAGCAGTACTTC. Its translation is CASSYYGQGNYEQYF.

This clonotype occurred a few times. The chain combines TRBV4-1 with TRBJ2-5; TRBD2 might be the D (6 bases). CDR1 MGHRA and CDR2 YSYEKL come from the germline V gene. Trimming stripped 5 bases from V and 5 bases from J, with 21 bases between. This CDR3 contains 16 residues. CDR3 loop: CASSSRWGGVRETQYF. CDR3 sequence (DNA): TGCGCCAGCAGCAGCCGTTGGGGCGGGGTAAGGGAGACCCAGTACTTC.

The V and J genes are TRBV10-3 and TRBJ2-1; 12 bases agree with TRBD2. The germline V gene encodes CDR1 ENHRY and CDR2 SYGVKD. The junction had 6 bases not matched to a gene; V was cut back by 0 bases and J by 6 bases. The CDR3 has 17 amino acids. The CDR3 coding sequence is TGTGCCATCAGTGAGTCAGTGGGGACTAGCGGGTTCAATGAGCAGTTCTTC. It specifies CAISESVGTSGFNEQFF.

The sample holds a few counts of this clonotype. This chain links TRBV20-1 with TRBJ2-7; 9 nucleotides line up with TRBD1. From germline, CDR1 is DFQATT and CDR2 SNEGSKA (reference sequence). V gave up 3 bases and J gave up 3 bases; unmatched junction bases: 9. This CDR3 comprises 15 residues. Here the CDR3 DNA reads TGCAGTGCTAGGGGAGGCGGGACAGGGATCTACGAGCAGTACTTC. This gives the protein CSARGGGTGIYEQYF.

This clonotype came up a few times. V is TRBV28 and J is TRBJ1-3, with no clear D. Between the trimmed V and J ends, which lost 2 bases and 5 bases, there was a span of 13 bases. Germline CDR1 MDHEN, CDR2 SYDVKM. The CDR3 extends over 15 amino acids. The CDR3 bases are TGTGCCAGCAGTTTACTGGCGGAGTCTAGAAACACCATATATTTT. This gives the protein CASSLLAESRNTIYF.

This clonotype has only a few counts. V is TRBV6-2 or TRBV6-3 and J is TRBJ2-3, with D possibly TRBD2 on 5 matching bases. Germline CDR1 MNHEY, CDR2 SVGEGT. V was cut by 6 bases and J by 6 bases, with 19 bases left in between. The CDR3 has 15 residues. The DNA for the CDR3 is TGTGCCAGCAGCAACGTACGAGGGCCGGGGGATACGCAGTATTTT. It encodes CASSNVRGPGDTQYF.

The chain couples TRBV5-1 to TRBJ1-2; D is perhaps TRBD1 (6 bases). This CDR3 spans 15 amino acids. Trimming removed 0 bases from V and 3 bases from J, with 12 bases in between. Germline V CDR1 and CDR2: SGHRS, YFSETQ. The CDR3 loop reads CASSLDRVYYYGYTF. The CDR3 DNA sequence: TGCGCCAGCAGCTTGGACAGGGTGTATTACTATGGCTACACCTTC.

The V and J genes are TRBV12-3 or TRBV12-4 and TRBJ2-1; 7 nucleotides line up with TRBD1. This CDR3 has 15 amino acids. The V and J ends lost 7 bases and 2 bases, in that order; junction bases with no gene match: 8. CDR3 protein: CASKTYRGPYNEQFF. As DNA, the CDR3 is TGTGCCAGCAAAACCTACAGGGGCCCCTACAATGAGCAGTTCTTC.